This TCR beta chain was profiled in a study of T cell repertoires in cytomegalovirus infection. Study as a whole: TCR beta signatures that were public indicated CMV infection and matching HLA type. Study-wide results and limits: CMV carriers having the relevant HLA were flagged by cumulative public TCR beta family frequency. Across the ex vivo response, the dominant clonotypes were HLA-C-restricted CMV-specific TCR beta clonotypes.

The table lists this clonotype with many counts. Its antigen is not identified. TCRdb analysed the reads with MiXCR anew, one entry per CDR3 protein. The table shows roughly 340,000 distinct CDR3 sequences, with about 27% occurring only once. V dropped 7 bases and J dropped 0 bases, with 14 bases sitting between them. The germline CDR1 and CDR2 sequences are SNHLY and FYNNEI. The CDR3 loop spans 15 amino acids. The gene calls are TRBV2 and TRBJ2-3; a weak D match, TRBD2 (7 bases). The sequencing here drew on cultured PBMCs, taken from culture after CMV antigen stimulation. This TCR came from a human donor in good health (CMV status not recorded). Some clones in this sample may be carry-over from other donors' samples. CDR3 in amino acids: CASMGGQASTDTQYF. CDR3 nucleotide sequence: TGTGCCAGCATGGGGGGGCAAGCTAGCACAGATACGCAGTATTTT.